Below are 30 T cell receptor beta chains sequenced from a single sample in a study of T cells in Graves' hyperthyroidism and ophthalmopathy. Amplification of TCR beta CDR3 regions was performed using RNA transcripts as template. The HTBI primer set drove a first-round RT-PCR of the TCR CDR3. TCRdb re-derived calls from the multiplex PCR reads in MiXCR, one entry per CDR3 protein. Of fewer than 600,000 distinct CDR3 sequences detected, 12% to 15% appear once; the ten largest clones hold about 14%. Sequencing was done on a sample of blood. These receptors were obtained from a woman aged 35 to 49 with Graves' hyperthyroidism.

This clonotype was detected ten times or more. V usage is TRBV3-1 and J usage is TRBJ2-5, with 13 positions matching TRBD2. CDR1 and CDR2 from the germline V gene are LGHDT and YNNKEL (reference sequence). The CDR3 covers 15 residues. V trimming: 4 bases; J trimming: 4 bases; junction bases outside the gene matches: 3. The CDR3 DNA sequence: TGTGCCAGCAGCCTCGGGACTAGCGGGGCAGAGACCCAGTACTTC. Translating gives CASSLGTSGAETQYF.

This chain uses TRBV2 with TRBJ2-3; tentatively, D is TRBD1 or TRBD2 (5 bases each). Germline-derived CDR1 and CDR2 are SNHLY and FYNNEI. The V end lost 8 bases, the J end lost 0 bases, and 12 bases lay between the germline ends. The CDR3 totals 14 residues. CDR3 bases: TGTGCCAGCGTTTGGGGACCTAGCACAGATACGCAGTATTTT. This translates into CASVWGPSTDTQYF.

A note on this clonotype: A read error may explain this, as a much larger clone is one base away. The genes are TRBV12-3 or TRBV12-4 and TRBJ1-4; unclear D gene. The CDR3 runs 12 residues. The CDR3 DNA reads TGTGCCAGCAGTTTAGGATTTGAAAGACTGTTTTTT. Translated: CASSLGFERLFF.

In this sample, this clonotype turned up a few times. This chain joins TRBV11-2 and TRBJ1-2, with 7 bases lining up with TRBD1. CDR1 is SGHAT, CDR2 FQNNGV, per germline. This CDR3 is built from 14 residues. V lost 0 bases to trimming and J lost 7 bases; unmatched junction nucleotides: 5. The CDR3 protein is CASSLDKGAGGYTF. The CDR3 DNA reads as TGTGCCAGCAGCTTAGATAAGGGGGCAGGTGGCTACACCTTC.

This clonotype showed up many times. Here the CDR3 reads CASRGTGRNQPQHF. The CDR3 DNA reads as TGTGCCAGCAGAGGGACAGGGAGGAATCAGCCCCAGCATTTT. The chain joins TRBV28 to TRBJ1-5, with 9 bases identical to TRBD1. CDR1 is MDHEN, CDR2 SYDVKM, per germline. The CDR3 has 14 amino acids. J gave up 4 bases and V 6 bases, and 4 bases lay outside the gene matches.

DNA for the CDR3: TGCGCCAGCAGTGGTGGGGCCCCTGGCACAGATACGCAGTATTTT. The encoded protein is CASSGGAPGTDTQYF. The J gene is TRBJ2-3, the V gene TRBV10-2; weak D call: TRBD1 (5 bases). The germline V gene encodes CDR1 WSHSY and CDR2 SAAADI. The CDR3 runs to 15 residues. Trimming cost V 4 bases and J 1 base, with 12 bases left between them.

This clonotype was found a few times. V and J are TRBV12-3 or TRBV12-4 and TRBJ1-4; D might be TRBD1 (5 bases). CDR3 length: 13 residues. Trimming took off 8 bases at V and 6 bases at J, with 13 bases between the two ends. CDR3 residues: CASQPTADEKLFF. Here the CDR3 DNA reads TGTGCCAGCCAACCGACAGCGGATGAAAAACTGTTTTTT.

The table lists this clonotype with many counts. The gene calls are TRBV7-2 and TRBJ2-7; 9 positions match TRBD2. V was clipped by 2 bases and J by 5 bases; unmatched bases: 4. CDR1 and CDR2 from the germline V gene are SGHTA and FQGNSA. This CDR3 has 14 residues. CDR3 loop: CASSLSGRFNEQYF. The DNA of the CDR3 is TGTGCCAGCAGCTTAAGCGGGAGGTTTAACGAGCAGTACTTC.

This rearrangement joins TRBV20-1 to TRBJ2-7, with 10 positions matching TRBD1. The germline CDR1 and CDR2 sequences are DFQATT and SNEGSKA (reference sequence). CDR3 length: 13 amino acids. Trimming removed 5 bases from V and 2 bases from J; junction bases left unmatched: 3. CDR3 DNA sequence: TGCAGTGCTCCCGGGACAGGGGCCTACGAGCAGTACTTC. Translated: CSAPGTGAYEQYF.

The sample holds a few counts of this clonotype. This chain joins TRBV29-1 and TRBJ2-2; no reliable D call. CDR1 is SQVTM and CDR2 is ANQGSEA in the germline V gene. The V gene lost 4 bases and the J gene lost 3 bases, with 3 bases spanning the gap. This CDR3 region has 11 residues. The CDR3 region is CSVVDTGELFF. CDR3 DNA sequence: TGCAGCGTTGTTGACACCGGGGAGCTGTTTTTT.

This clonotype was seen at least ten times. This chain uses TRBV5-1 with TRBJ2-1; D perhaps matches TRBD2 (5 bases). The CDR3 consists of 17 residues. V shed 0 bases and J shed 5 bases, with 18 bases lying between them. The germline V gene has CDR1 SGHRS and CDR2 YFSETQ. CDR3 region: CASSLVVTGNKHNEQFF. CDR3 DNA: TGCGCCAGCAGCTTGGTTGTTACCGGGAATAAGCACAATGAGCAGTTCTTC.

This clonotype was seen a few times. The V call is TRBV20-1, the J call TRBJ2-3; 9 bases match TRBD2. The germline V gene encodes CDR1 DFQATT and CDR2 SNEGSKA (reference sequence). The CDR3 loop spans 14 amino acids. J gave up 4 bases and V 6 bases, and 8 bases lay outside the gene matches. The DNA of the CDR3 is TGCAGTGCCGCAAGCGGGAGGAAGGCAGATACGCAGTATTTT. Its translation: CSAASGRKADTQYF.

This clonotype was counted many times. V and J are TRBV20-1 and TRBJ1-2; the D gene is possibly TRBD1 (5 bases). CDR1 DFQATT and CDR2 SNEGSKA come from the germline V gene (reference sequence). The V end lost 5 bases, the J end lost 3 bases, and 16 bases lay between the germline ends. CDR3 length equals 14 residues. The CDR3: CSAWFTQVDYGYTF. CDR3 coding DNA: TGCAGTGCTTGGTTCACACAGGTTGACTATGGCTACACCTTC.

This clonotype was observed at least ten times. The chain has TRBV28 and TRBJ1-5; 10 bases are shared with TRBD1. V was pared by 6 bases and J by 9 bases, with 11 bases of the junction left unmatched. Germline CDR1 reads MDHEN; CDR2 reads SYDVKM. CDR3 length equals 15 residues. The chain's CDR3 is CASRYGTGAERPQHF. The CDR3 DNA sequence: TGTGCCAGCAGGTACGGGACAGGGGCCGAAAGGCCCCAGCATTTT.

In this sample, this clonotype turned up many times. The chain combines TRBV28 with TRBJ1-6; 7 nucleotides align to TRBD1. Germline lookup yields CDR1 MDHEN and CDR2 SYDVKM. There are 15 residues in the CDR3. V gave up 6 bases and J gave up 4 bases; unmatched junction bases: 6. The CDR3 DNA sequence: TGTGCCAGCAGGGCCCCGGGACAGTATAATTCACCCCTCCACTTT. Encoded protein: CASRAPGQYNSPLHF.

This clonotype was observed many times. The rearrangement uses TRBV28 and TRBJ2-1; TRBD2 matches at 7 bases. J gave up 0 bases and V 5 bases, and 4 bases lay outside the gene matches. The CDR3 length is 15 residues. The V gene's germline CDR1 is MDHEN and CDR2 SYDVKM. The CDR3 region has the DNA TGTGCCAGCAGTCAGCGGACTAGCTCCTACAATGAGCAGTTCTTC. It is translated as CASSQRTSSYNEQFF.

This clonotype was observed a few times. This chain links TRBV20-1 with TRBJ1-1; 9 bases align to TRBD1. Per germline, CDR1 DFQATT and CDR2 SNEGSKA (reference sequence). Trimming removed 6 bases from V and 7 bases from J; junction bases left unmatched: 12. The CDR3 has 14 amino acids. The CDR3: CSALGQGSSREAFF. The CDR3 DNA reads TGCAGTGCATTGGGACAGGGCTCTTCTCGTGAAGCTTTCTTT.

The chain recombines TRBV29-1 with TRBJ2-1, with D tentatively TRBD2 (6 bases). The V and J ends lost 1 base and 0 bases respectively, with 10 bases between them. This CDR3 has 15 residues. Per the germline V gene, CDR1 is SQVTM and CDR2 is ANQGSEA. The CDR3: CSVEGLAFSYNEQFF. The CDR3 DNA is TGCAGCGTTGAAGGTCTAGCGTTCTCCTACAATGAGCAGTTCTTC.

The V gene is TRBV28, the J gene TRBJ2-2; 11 bases are shared with TRBD2. Trimming cost V 5 bases and J 6 bases; bases outside gene matches: 8. The CDR3 length is 16 residues. Germline-derived CDR1 and CDR2 are MDHEN and SYDVKM. In nucleotides, the CDR3 is TGTGCCAGCAGTCCCCCACTAGCGGGAGTTCCCGGGGAGCTGTTTTTT. It codes for CASSPPLAGVPGELFF.

This clonotype was recorded many times. The chain recombines TRBV2 with TRBJ2-2, with D unclear. The germline V gene encodes CDR1 SNHLY and CDR2 FYNNEI. V was trimmed by 5 bases and J by 3 bases, leaving 4 bases between them. The length of the CDR3 is 12 residues. The CDR3 DNA reads TGTGCCAGCAGTAAAGACACCGGGGAGCTGTTTTTT. Translating it yields CASSKDTGELFF.

Ten or more counts support this clonotype. V gene TRBV2 combines with J gene TRBJ1-1; D is undetermined. With 3 bases removed from V and 1 base from J, the gap between germline ends came to 6 bases. CDR1 and CDR2 from the germline V gene are SNHLY and FYNNEI. CDR3 size: 13 residues. CDR3 loop: CASSDDSNTEAFF. Here the CDR3 DNA reads TGTGCCAGCAGTGACGATTCGAACACTGAAGCTTTCTTT.

A few counts support this clonotype. No DNA is shown, since the ends of the CDR3 on it are uncertain; the CDR3 is the one TCRdb lists. The CDR3 protein is CASSEWGSGTSGSWNFVFF. The V gene is TRBV2, the J gene TRBJ2-1; no DNA check was done on the table's D call, TRBD2. CDR1 is SNHLY and CDR2 is FYNNEI in the germline V gene. The CDR3 adds up to 19 amino acids, both ends counted.

The sample holds many counts of this clonotype. This chain connects TRBV3-1 to TRBJ2-2; TRBD2 agrees at 9 bases. J lost 5 bases, V lost 6 bases, and 4 bases had no gene match. The CDR3 loop spans 14 amino acids. Germline assignment: CDR1 LGHDT and CDR2 YNNKEL (reference sequence). The CDR3 is CASRRREGTGELFF. The CDR3 DNA reads as TGTGCCAGCAGAAGGCGGGAGGGTACCGGGGAGCTGTTTTTT.

This clonotype was seen repeatedly, ten times or more. This chain links TRBV28 with TRBJ2-7; no clear D. CDR3 length: 12 amino acids. Germline values: CDR1 MDHEN, CDR2 SYDVKM. V lost 7 bases, J lost 2 bases, and 9 bases lay in between. CDR3 sequence reads: CASTTETYEQYF. The CDR3, as DNA: TGTGCCAGCACGACCGAAACCTACGAGCAGTACTTC.

The V call is TRBV7-2, the J call TRBJ2-3; D not resolved. Germline values: CDR1 SGHTA, CDR2 FQGNSA. The CDR3 runs to 12 residues. V was trimmed by 8 bases and J by 8 bases, leaving 14 bases between them. In DNA form, the CDR3 reads TGTGCCAGCGGACCAGCTGCAGGTACGCAGTATTTT. Amino acids: CASGPAAGTQYF.

There are many counts of this clonotype. V gene TRBV27 combines with J gene TRBJ1-1; D perhaps matches TRBD1 (5 bases). This CDR3 contains 14 residues. Germline assignment: CDR1 MNHEY and CDR2 SMNVEV (reference sequence). The V end was cut by 6 bases, the J end by 1 base, with 12 bases between. CDR3 in DNA: TGTGCCAGCAGACGGGCGGGACGGAACACTGAAGCTTTCTTT. Translated: CASRRAGRNTEAFF.

This clonotype occurred many times. The chain links TRBV27 to TRBJ2-3, with TRBD2 matching 10 bases. The CDR3 runs 15 residues. Trimming cost V 4 bases and J 7 bases; bases outside gene matches: 8. The germline V gene has CDR1 MNHEY and CDR2 SMNVEV (reference sequence). Written as DNA, the CDR3 is TGTGCCAGCAGTTCCCCGGGACTAGCGTCACATACGCAGTATTTT. Its protein product is CASSSPGLASHTQYF.

This clonotype appeared many times. This rearrangement joins TRBV20-1 to TRBJ2-3; 9 nucleotides match TRBD2. CDR1 is DFQATT and CDR2 is SNEGSKA in the germline V gene (reference sequence). This CDR3 region has 15 residues. V was pared by 5 bases and J by 2 bases, with 8 bases of the junction left unmatched. CDR3 region: CSAPLASGNTDTQYF. The CDR3 DNA is TGCAGTGCTCCTTTGGCTAGCGGGAACACAGATACGCAGTATTTT.

In its sample, this clonotype was seen many times. The genes are TRBV3-1 and TRBJ2-7; 13 bases map to TRBD2. The CDR3 spans 16 residues. The germline gives CDR1 LGHDT, CDR2 YNNKEL (reference sequence). With 1 base clipped from V and 3 bases from J, the junction kept 3 bases outside the gene matches. The CDR3 spells CASSQARTSGSYEQYF. In DNA form, the CDR3 reads TGTGCCAGCAGCCAAGCTAGGACTAGCGGGAGCTACGAGCAGTACTTC.

The J gene is TRBJ2-3, the V gene TRBV3-1, with unresolved D. Trimming cost V 1 base and J 6 bases, with 11 bases left between them. Per the germline V gene, CDR1 is LGHDT and CDR2 is YNNKEL (reference sequence). This CDR3 is 14 amino acids long. CDR3 nucleotide sequence: TGTGCCAGCAGCCAAGTAGGTTTGTCGGATACGCAGTATTTT. Amino acids: CASSQVGLSDTQYF.